One T cell receptor beta chain is described in this entry. These data come from a study of T cells after somatic rescue of genetic block. Measured with immunoSEQ multiplex PCR; TCRdb has only the in-frame clones, and not every one. The table lists 110,000 or so clones, about 90% of them singletons, with approximately 1.5% in the top ten. V dropped 6 bases and J dropped 0 bases, with 6 bases sitting between them. The CDR3 covers 14 residues. CDR1 MNHNS and CDR2 SASEGT come from the germline V gene. What was sequenced was peripheral blood mononuclear cells (PBMCs). This chain uses TRBV6-1 with TRBJ2-6; D gene unclear. This TCR was sampled from a young woman. The CDR3 nucleotides are TGTGCCAGCAGCGCTAGCTCTGGGGCCAACGTCCTGACTTTC. Translated: CASSASSGANVLTF.